What follows are 7 T cell receptor beta chains derived from one specimen sequenced in a study of T cell changes during pregnancy in multiple sclerosis (dated by TCRdb to between 2018 and 2021). The library was made by the immunoSEQ multiplex PCR assay. In TCRdb, the immuneACCESS table is reduced to in-frame sequences with V and J assigned. These tables do not hold every clone; where another copy was compared, an unresolved V gene accounts for under half, and the others remain unexplained. This sample holds around 65,000 clones; around nine tenths were observed only once. Approximately 1.5% of the sample is in the top ten clones. Sequenced material: peripheral blood, taken in the third trimester of pregnancy. The receptors stem from a female donor in good health, enrolled as a control in a pregnancy study.

V gene TRBV6-6 combines with J gene TRBJ2-3; D might be TRBD2 (5 bases). Between the trimmed V and J ends, which lost 0 bases and 5 bases, there was a span of 9 bases. Germline CDR1 MNHNY, CDR2 SVGAGI (reference sequence). The CDR3 spans 14 residues. CDR3 amino acids: CASSYSRSGDTQYF. The CDR3 DNA reads as TGTGCCAGCAGTTACTCGAGAAGCGGAGATACGCAGTATTTT.

The chain has TRBV9 and TRBJ2-2; 7 nucleotides match TRBD2. Germline-derived CDR1 and CDR2 are SGDLS and YYNGEE. The CDR3 has 16 amino acids. Trimming took 4 bases from V and 7 from J; bases not matched to a gene: 13. CDR3: CASSPELWGGSGELFF. The CDR3 nucleotides are TGTGCCAGCAGCCCAGAGCTTTGGGGGGGGAGCGGGGAGCTGTTTTTT.

The CDR3 loop reads CASSSVSGGASYEQFF. The CDR3 DNA reads TGTGCCAGCAGTTCCGTTAGCGGGGGGGCTTCGTATGAGCAGTTCTTC. V gene TRBV6-6 combines with J gene TRBJ2-1, with TRBD2 matching over 11 bases. The CDR3 runs 16 residues. J gave up 8 bases and V 4 bases, and 10 bases lay outside the gene matches. Germline CDR1 MNHNY, CDR2 SVGAGI (reference sequence).

V and J are TRBV27 and TRBJ2-7, with D perhaps matching TRBD1 (6 bases). This CDR3 is 13 amino acids long. Germline V gene sequence: CDR1 MNHEY, CDR2 SMNVEV (reference sequence). The V end lost 4 bases, the J end lost 3 bases, and 10 bases lay between the germline ends. Here the CDR3 reads CASSYRVFYEQYF. The DNA of the CDR3 is TGTGCCAGCAGTTACAGGGTCTTCTACGAGCAGTACTTC.

J is TRBJ1-5 and V is TRBV7-3, with D perhaps TRBD1 (5 bases). The CDR3 has 15 amino acids. Deletions cut 5 bases from V and 3 bases from J, with 14 bases between. In germline, CDR1 is SGHTA, CDR2 FQGTGA. For the CDR3, the DNA is TGTGCCAGCAGCAGAGACCGACAGCCCAATCAGCCCCAGCATTTT. Protein: CASSRDRQPNQPQHF.

The V and J genes are TRBV5-4 and TRBJ2-7; 7 bases fit TRBD1. This CDR3 has 16 amino acids. V shed 3 bases, J shed 4 bases, and the junction held 13 bases outside the gene matches. Germline-derived CDR1 and CDR2 are SGHNT and YYREEE (reference sequence). In nucleotides, the CDR3 is TGTGCCAGCAGCTCGCGCACCCGGGACAGAAAATACGAGCAGTACTTC. This gives the protein CASSSRTRDRKYEQYF.

Notes on this clone: A junction boundary mismatches the germline segment, possibly from a read error. The chain has TRBV7-7 and TRBJ2-2; possibly TRBD2 for D (5 bases). This CDR3 is 12 amino acids long. The germline V gene encodes CDR1 SSHAT and CDR2 FNYEAQ (reference sequence). The CDR3 sequence is CAAGVNTGELFF. DNA of the CDR3: TGCGCCGCCGGGGTGAACACCGGGGAGCTGTTTTTT.